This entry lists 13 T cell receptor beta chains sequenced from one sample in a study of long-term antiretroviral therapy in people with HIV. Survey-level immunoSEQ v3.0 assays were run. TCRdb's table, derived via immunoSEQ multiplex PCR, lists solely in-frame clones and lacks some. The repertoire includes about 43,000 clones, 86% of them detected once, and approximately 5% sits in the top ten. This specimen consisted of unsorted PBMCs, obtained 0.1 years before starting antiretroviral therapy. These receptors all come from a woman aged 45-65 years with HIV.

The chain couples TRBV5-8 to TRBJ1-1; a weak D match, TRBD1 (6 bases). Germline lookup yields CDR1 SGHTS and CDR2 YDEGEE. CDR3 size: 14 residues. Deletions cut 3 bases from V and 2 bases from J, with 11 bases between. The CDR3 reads CASSSIRGNTEAFF. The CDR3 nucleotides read TGTGCCAGCAGCTCCATCAGGGGAAACACTGAAGCTTTCTTT.

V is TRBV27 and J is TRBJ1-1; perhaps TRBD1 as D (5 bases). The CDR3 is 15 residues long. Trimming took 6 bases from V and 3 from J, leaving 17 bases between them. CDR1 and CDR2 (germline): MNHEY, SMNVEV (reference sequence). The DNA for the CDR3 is TGTGCCAGCAGCCGGGGACCGGGTTCGTACACTGAAGCTTTCTTT. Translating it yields CASSRGPGSYTEAFF.

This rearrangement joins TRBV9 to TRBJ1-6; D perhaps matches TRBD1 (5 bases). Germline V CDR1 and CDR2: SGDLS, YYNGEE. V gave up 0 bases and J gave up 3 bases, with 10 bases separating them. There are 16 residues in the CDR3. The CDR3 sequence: CASSVGPGGYNSPLHF. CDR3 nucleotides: TGTGCCAGCAGCGTAGGGCCCGGGGGCTATAATTCACCCCTCCACTTT.

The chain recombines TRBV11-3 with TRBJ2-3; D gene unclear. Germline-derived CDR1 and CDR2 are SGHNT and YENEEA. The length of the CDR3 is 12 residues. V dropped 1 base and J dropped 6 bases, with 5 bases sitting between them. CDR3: CASSLGADTQYF. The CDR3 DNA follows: TGTGCCAGCAGCTTAGGAGCGGATACGCAGTATTTT.

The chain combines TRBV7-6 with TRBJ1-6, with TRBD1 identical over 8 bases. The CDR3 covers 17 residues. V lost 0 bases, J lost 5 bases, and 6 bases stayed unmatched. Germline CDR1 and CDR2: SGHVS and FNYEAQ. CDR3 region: CASSLAPTGADNSPLHF. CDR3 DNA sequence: TGTGCCAGCAGCTTAGCTCCGACAGGGGCCGATAATTCACCCCTCCACTTT.

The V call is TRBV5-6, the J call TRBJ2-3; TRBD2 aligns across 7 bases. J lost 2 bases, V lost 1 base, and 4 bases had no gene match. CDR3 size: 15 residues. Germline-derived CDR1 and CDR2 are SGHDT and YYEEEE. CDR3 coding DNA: TGTGCCAGCAGCTTGCCACTAGCGAACACAGATACGCAGTATTTT. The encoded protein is CASSLPLANTDTQYF.

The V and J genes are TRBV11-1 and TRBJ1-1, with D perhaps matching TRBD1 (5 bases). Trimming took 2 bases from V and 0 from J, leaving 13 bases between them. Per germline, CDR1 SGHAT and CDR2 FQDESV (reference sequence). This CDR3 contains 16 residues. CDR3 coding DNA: TGTGCCAGCAGCTTATACGGGGGAACCTTGAACACTGAAGCTTTCTTT. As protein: CASSLYGGTLNTEAFF.

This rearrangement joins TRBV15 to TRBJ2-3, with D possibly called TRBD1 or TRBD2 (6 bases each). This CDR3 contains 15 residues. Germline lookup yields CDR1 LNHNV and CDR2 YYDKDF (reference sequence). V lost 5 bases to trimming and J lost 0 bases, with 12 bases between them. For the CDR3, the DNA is TGTGCCACCAGCGCAACGGGGGCAAGCACAGATACGCAGTATTTT. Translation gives CATSATGASTDTQYF. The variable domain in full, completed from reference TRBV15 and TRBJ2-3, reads DAMVIQNPRYQVTQFGKPVTLSCSQTLNHNVMYWYQQKSSQAPKLLFHYYDKDFNNEADTPDNFQSRRPNTSFCFLDIRSPGLGDTAMYLCATSATGASTDTQYFGPGTRLTVL.

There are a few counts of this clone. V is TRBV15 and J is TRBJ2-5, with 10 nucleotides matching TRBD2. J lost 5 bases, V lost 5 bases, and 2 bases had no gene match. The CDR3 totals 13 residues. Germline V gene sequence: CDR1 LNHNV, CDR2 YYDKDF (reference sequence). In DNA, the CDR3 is TGTGCCACCAGCGAAGCGGGGGGGGAGACCCAGTACTTC. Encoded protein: CATSEAGGETQYF.

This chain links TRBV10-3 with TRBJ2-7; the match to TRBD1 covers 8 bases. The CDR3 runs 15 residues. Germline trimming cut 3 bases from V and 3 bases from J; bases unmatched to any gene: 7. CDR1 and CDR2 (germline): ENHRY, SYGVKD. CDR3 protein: CAISEWDRQNYEQYF. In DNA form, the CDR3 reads TGTGCCATCAGTGAATGGGACAGGCAAAACTACGAGCAGTACTTC.

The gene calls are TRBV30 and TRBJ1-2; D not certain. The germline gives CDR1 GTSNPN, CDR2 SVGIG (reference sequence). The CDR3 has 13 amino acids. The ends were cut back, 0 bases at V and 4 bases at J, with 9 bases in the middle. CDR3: CAWSVLQTYGYTF. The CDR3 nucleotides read TGTGCCTGGAGTGTATTACAGACCTATGGCTACACCTTC.

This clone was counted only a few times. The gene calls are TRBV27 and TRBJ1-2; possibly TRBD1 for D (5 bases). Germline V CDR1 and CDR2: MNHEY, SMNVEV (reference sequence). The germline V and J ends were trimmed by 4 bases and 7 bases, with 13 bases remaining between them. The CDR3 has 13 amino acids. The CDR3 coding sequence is TGTGCCAGCAGTTCCAAAGGGACGAGTGGCTACACCTTC. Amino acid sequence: CASSSKGTSGYTF.

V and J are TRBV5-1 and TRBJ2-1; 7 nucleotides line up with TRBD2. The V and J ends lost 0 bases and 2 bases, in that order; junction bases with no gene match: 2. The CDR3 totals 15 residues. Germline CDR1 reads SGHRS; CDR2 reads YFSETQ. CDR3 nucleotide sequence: TGCGCCAGCAGCTTGGACGCGGGGGCCTACAATGAGCAGTTCTTC. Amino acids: CASSLDAGAYNEQFF.